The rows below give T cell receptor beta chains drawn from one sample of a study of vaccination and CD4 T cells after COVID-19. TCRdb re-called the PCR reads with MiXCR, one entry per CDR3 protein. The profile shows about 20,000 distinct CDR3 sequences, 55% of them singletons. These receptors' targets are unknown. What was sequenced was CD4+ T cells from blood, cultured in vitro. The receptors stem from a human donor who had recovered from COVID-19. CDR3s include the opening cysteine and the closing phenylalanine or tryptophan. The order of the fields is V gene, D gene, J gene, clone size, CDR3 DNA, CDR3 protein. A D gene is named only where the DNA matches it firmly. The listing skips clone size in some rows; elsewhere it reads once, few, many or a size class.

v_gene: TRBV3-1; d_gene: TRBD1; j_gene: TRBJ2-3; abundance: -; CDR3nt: TGTGCCAGCAGCCAAGGACAGGGATTCACAGATACGCAGTATTTT; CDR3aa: CASSQGQGFTDTQYF
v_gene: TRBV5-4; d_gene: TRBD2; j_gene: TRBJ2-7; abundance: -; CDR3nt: TGTGCCAGCAGCCGGGGGGAGAAGAGAGCGGCCGGCGAGCAGTACTTC; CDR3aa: CASSRGEKRAAGEQYF
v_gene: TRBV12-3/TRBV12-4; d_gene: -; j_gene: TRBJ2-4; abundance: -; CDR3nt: TGTGCCAGCAGTTTAACTGTAGCCAAAAACATTCAGTACTTC; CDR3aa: CASSLTVAKNIQYF
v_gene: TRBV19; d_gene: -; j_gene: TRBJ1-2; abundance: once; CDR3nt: TGTGCCAGTAGTATGTCGCCGGGAGGCTATGGCTACACCTTC; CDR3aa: CASSMSPGGYGYTF
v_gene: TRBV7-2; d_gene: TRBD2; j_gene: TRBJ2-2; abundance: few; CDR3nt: TGTGCCAGCAGCTTTGGACTAGCGGGGGCTAGGTCCCTGTTTTTT; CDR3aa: CASSFGLAGARSLFF
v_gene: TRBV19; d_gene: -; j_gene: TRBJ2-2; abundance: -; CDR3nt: TGTGCCAGTAGTATGACGCAAAACACCGGGGAGCTGTTTTTT; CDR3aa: CASSMTQNTGELFF
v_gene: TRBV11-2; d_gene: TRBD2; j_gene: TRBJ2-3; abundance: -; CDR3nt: TGTGCCAGCAGATACTCCGGGGCGGGAGGGCCAGATACGCAGTATTTT; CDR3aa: CASRYSGAGGPDTQYF
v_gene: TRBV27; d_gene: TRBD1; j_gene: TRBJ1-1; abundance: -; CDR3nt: TGTGCCAGCAGTTCAGCTTCGACAGGGGGCGGAACTGAAGCTTTCTTT; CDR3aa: CASSSASTGGGTEAFF
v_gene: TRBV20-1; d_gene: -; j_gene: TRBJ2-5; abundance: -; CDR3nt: TGCAGTGCTAGGCCCCTGGGGGGCCCAAAAGAGACCCAGTACTTC; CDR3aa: CSARPLGGPKETQYF
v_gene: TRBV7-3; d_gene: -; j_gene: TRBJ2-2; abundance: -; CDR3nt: TGTGCCAGCAACTTACAGGGAGGTAACACCGGGGAGCTGTTTTTT; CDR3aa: CASNLQGGNTGELFF
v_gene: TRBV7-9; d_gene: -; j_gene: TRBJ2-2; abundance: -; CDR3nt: TGTGCCAGCAGGACAGAACGAAACACCGGGGAGCTGTTTTTT; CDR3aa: CASRTERNTGELFF
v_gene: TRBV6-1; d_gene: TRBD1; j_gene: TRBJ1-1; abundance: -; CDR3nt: TGTGCCACCAGGCCTCGGACCGGGACAGCGAACACTGAAGCTTTCTTT; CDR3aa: CATRPRTGTANTEAFF
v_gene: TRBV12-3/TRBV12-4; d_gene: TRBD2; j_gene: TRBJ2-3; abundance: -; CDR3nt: TGTGCCAGCAGTTTATTAGCGGGGATTAGGAATACGCAGTATTTT; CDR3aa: CASSLLAGIRNTQYF
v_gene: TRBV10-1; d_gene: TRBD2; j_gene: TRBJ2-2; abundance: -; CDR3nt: TGCGCCAGCAGCCGACTAGCAATCGGGGAGCTGTTTTTT; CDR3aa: CASSRLAIGELFF
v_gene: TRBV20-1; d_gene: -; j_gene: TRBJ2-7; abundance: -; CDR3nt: TGCAGTGCTAGAGACAGGGACGGCGTAAACTACGAGCAGTACTTC; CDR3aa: CSARDRDGVNYEQYF
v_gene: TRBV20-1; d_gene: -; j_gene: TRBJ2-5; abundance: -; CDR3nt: TGCAGTGCTTCCGGGGGTTGGAGAGATGAGACCCAGTACTTC; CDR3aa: CSASGGWRDETQYF
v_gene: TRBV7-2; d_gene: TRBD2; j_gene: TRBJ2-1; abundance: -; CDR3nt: TGTGCCAGCAGCTTCTCTAGCGGGGAAAACAATGAGCAGTTCTTC; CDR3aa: CASSFSSGENNEQFF
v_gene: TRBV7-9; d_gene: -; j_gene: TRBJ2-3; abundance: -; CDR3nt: TGTGCCAGCAGCTTAAGACAAGGAGCGTTGGATACGCAGTATTTT; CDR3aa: CASSLRQGALDTQYF
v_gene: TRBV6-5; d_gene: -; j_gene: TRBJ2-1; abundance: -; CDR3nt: TGTGCCAGCAGTTACGGTTTGGGGGAGCAGAGCTCCTACAATGAGCAGTTCTTC; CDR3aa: CASSYGLGEQSSYNEQFF
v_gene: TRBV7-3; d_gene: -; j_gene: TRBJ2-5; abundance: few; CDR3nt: TGTGCCAGCAGCTTAAGTCCGGTCCAAGAGACCCAGTACTTC; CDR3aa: CASSLSPVQETQYF
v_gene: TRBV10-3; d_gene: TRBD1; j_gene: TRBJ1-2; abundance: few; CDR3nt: TGTGCCATCAGTCAAGACAGGGAGATCAGCTATGGCTACACCTTC; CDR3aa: CAISQDREISYGYTF
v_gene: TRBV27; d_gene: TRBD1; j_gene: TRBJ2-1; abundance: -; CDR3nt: TGTGCCAGCAGTTTAGACAGGGGAACGTACAATGAGCAGTTCTTC; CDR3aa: CASSLDRGTYNEQFF
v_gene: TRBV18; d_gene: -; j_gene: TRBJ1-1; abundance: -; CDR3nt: TGTGCCAGCTCACCACATCTTGGTGAAGCTTTCTTT; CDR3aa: CASSPHLGEAFF
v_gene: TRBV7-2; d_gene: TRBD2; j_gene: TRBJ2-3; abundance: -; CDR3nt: TGTGCCAGCAGCCTGGGACTAGCGACAGATACGCAGTATTTT; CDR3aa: CASSLGLATDTQYF
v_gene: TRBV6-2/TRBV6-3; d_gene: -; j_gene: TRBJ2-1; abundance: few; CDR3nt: TGTGCCAGCAGTTACTCGGGGGTCCAAGGTCGATTC; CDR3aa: CASSYSGVQGRF
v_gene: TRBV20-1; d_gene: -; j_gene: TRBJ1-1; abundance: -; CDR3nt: TGCAGTGCTACCAGGACACCGATGAACACTGAAGCTTTCTTT; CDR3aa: CSATRTPMNTEAFF
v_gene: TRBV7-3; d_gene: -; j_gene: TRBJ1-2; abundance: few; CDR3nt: TGTGCCAGCAGTCCCGGACGGGGAACTAACTATGGCTACACCTTC; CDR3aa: CASSPGRGTNYGYTF
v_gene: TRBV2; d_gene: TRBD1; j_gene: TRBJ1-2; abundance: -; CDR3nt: TGTGCCAGCAGTCTGACAGGGGGAGACGGTGGCTACACCTTC; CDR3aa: CASSLTGGDGGYTF
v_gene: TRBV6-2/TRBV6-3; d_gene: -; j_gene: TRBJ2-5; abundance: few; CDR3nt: TGTGCCAGCAGTTATGGAGGTAGCCGTTTCCAAGAGACCCAGTACTTC; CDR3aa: CASSYGGSRFQETQYF
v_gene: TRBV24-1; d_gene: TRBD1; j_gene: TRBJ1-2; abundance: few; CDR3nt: TGTGCCACCAGTCCGGGACAGGATCTTGGCTACACCTTC; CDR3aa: CATSPGQDLGYTF
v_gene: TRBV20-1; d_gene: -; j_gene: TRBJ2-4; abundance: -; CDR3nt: TGCAGTGCTGTGGACTCAAGGACCCGCATTCAGTACTTC; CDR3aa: CSAVDSRTRIQYF
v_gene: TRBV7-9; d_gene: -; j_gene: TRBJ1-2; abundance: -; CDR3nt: TGTGCCAGCAGTTACTGGACCGGGACTAACTATGGCTACACCTTC; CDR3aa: CASSYWTGTNYGYTF
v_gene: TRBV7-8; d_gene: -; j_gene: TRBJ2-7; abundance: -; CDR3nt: TGTGCCAGCAGCTTAGTTTCGGACAGCGAGCAGTACTTC; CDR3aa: CASSLVSDSEQYF